The 22 T cell receptor beta chains presented below share a single source sample, sequenced in a study of blood T cell repertoires in COVID-19. Sequenced by immunoSEQ multiplex PCR; TCRdb stores in-frame clones only, minus some. The sample has hundreds of thousands of clones, 80% to 90% seen once. Sequencing used peripheral blood. These receptors came from a woman aged 80 or over with acute or convalescent COVID-19.

V usage is TRBV19 and J usage is TRBJ2-5, with 7 bases that match TRBD1. The CDR3 is made up of 16 amino acids. The germline V gene has CDR1 LNHDA and CDR2 SQIVND (reference sequence). Unmatched junction bases numbered 9, after V lost 1 base and J lost 4 bases. DNA for the CDR3: TGTGCCAGTAGTATAGCCCGACAGGGACATGGAGAGACCCAGTACTTC. Translated: CASSIARQGHGETQYF.

The chain has TRBV19 and TRBJ2-1, with TRBD2 matching over 7 bases. Germline trimming cut 1 base from V and 5 bases from J; bases unmatched to any gene: 5. Germline lookup yields CDR1 LNHDA and CDR2 SQIVND (reference sequence). The CDR3 extends over 15 amino acids. The CDR3 region is CASSIAGSGDNEQFF. Written as DNA, the CDR3 is TGTGCCAGTAGTATAGCGGGCAGCGGGGACAATGAGCAGTTCTTC.

V usage is TRBV2 and J usage is TRBJ1-4; D uncertain. V lost 7 bases to trimming and J lost 0 bases, with 21 bases between them. Germline values: CDR1 SNHLY, CDR2 FYNNEI. The CDR3 has 18 amino acids. CDR3 amino acids: CASTAQIDKPSTNEKLFF. CDR3 DNA sequence: TGTGCCAGCACCGCCCAAATCGATAAGCCCTCAACTAATGAAAAACTGTTTTTT.

The chain combines TRBV11-3 with TRBJ1-1; D call uncertain. Trimming stripped 1 base from V and 10 bases from J, with 7 bases between. This CDR3 contains 11 residues. CDR1 and CDR2 from the germline V gene are SGHNT and YENEEA. The CDR3, as DNA: TGTGCCAGCAGCTTAGGGGGAGGAGCTTTCTTT. It is translated as CASSLGGGAFF.

This clone appeared once. Other DNA sequences in this sample translate to the same CDR3. The chain is built from TRBV3-1 (or the pseudogene TRBV3-2) and TRBJ2-2; no clear D gene. This CDR3 spans 13 amino acids. Trimming left V 2 bases short and J 1 base short, with 2 bases between. Germline V lookup: CDR1 LGHDT, CDR2 YNNKEL (reference sequence). CDR3 DNA: TGTGCCAGCAGCCAACTGAACACCGGGGAGCTGTTTTTT. This sequence encodes CASSQLNTGELFF.

V gene TRBV6-5 combines with J gene TRBJ1-4, with 11 positions matching TRBD1. Germline V gene sequence: CDR1 MNHEY, CDR2 SVGAGI. The CDR3 is 15 residues long. V lost 10 bases, J lost 1 base, and 5 bases stayed unmatched. CDR3 amino acids: CATLDRGLTNEKLFF. The CDR3 bases are TGTGCCACCCTGGACAGGGGGCTAACTAATGAAAAACTGTTTTTT.

The gene calls are TRBV19 and TRBJ1-2; D is possibly TRBD1 (5 bases). This CDR3 is 13 amino acids long. Trimming cost V 6 bases and J 8 bases, with 16 bases left between them. CDR1 and CDR2 (germline): LNHDA, SQIVND (reference sequence). CDR3 sequence (DNA): TGTGCCAGTAGCCAATGGGGGGAAGGAGGCTACACCTTC. The encoded protein is CASSQWGEGGYTF.

This clone came up a few times. The rearrangement uses TRBV25-1 and TRBJ1-2; D is uncertain. V shed 6 bases and J shed 4 bases, with 6 bases lying between them. Germline-derived CDR1 and CDR2 are MGHDK and SYGVNS. The CDR3 loop spans 11 amino acids. The CDR3 sequence: CASRDFYGYTF. The CDR3 region has the DNA TGTGCCAGCAGGGACTTCTATGGCTACACCTTC.

This chain connects TRBV19 to TRBJ1-1, with D possibly matching TRBD1 (6 bases). This CDR3 contains 11 residues. Germline V gene data show CDR1 as LNHDA and CDR2 as SQIVND (reference sequence). The V end was cut by 7 bases, the J end by 5 bases, with 8 bases between. The CDR3 is CASTGVTEAFF. The CDR3 nucleotides are TGTGCCAGTACAGGGGTGACTGAAGCTTTCTTT.

This clone was detected a few times. V usage is TRBV11-3 and J usage is TRBJ2-7, with 7 bases fitting TRBD2. The CDR3 runs 13 residues. Germline lookup yields CDR1 SGHNT and CDR2 YENEEA. V shed 10 bases and J 3 bases; nucleotides not matched to a gene: 9. The CDR3 sequence is CATSAGDLYEQYF. Here the CDR3 DNA reads TGTGCCACCTCCGCGGGGGACCTCTACGAGCAGTACTTC.

The chain couples TRBV18 to TRBJ2-1; TRBD2 aligns across 11 bases. The junction had 11 bases not matched to a gene; V was cut back by 6 bases and J by 10 bases. CDR3 length equals 15 residues. The germline V gene encodes CDR1 KGHSH and CDR2 LQKENI. The CDR3: CASSPTSGRLGEQFF. In DNA form, the CDR3 reads TGTGCCAGCTCGCCTACTAGCGGGAGACTAGGAGAGCAGTTCTTC.

The chain has TRBV19 and TRBJ1-2, with 8 bases that match TRBD1. CDR1 is LNHDA and CDR2 is SQIVND in the germline V gene (reference sequence). The CDR3 is 17 residues long. With V trimmed by 5 bases and J by 2 bases, 13 bases remained unmatched. Here the CDR3 DNA reads TGTGCCAGTAGTGAGCGAACAGGGGGACGTCAGAACTATGGCTACACCTTC. It is translated as CASSERTGGRQNYGYTF.

J is TRBJ2-7 and V is TRBV5-1; 9 nucleotides match TRBD1. CDR3 length: 16 amino acids. Trimming at V came to 1 base and at J to 3 bases, leaving 8 bases not matched to a gene. Germline CDR1 is SGHRS and CDR2 is YFSETQ. The CDR3 DNA sequence: TGCGCCAGCAGCTTGACCGAAACAGGGGGCGGCTACGAGCAGTACTTC. Amino acids: CASSLTETGGGYEQYF. The full variable domain, in which reference TRBV5-1 and TRBJ2-7 provide the parts outside the CDR3, is KAGVTQTPRYLIKTRGQQVTLSCSPISGHRSVSWYQQTPGQGLQFLFEYFSETQRNKGNFPGRFSGRQFSNSRSEMNVSTLELGDSALYLCASSLTETGGGYEQYFGPGTRLTVT.

The sample holds one count of this clone. V is TRBV19 and J is TRBJ2-7, with D possibly matching TRBD2 (6 bases). This CDR3 is 14 amino acids long. CDR1 and CDR2 (germline): LNHDA, SQIVND (reference sequence). The V end was cut by 1 base, the J end by 2 bases, with 9 bases between. The CDR3, as DNA: TGTGCCAGTAGTATAGGGGGACTCCCCTACGAGCAGTACTTC. Translation gives CASSIGGLPYEQYF.

This clone was detected only a few times. The sample contains more than one DNA sequence encoding this CDR3. V is TRBV19 and J is TRBJ1-5; 7 bases agree with TRBD1. The CDR3 contains 15 residues. The V segment lost 1 base and the J segment 2 bases; nucleotides outside the gene matches: 2. Per the germline V gene, CDR1 is LNHDA and CDR2 is SQIVND (reference sequence). The CDR3 loop reads CASSIVTGGNQPQHF. CDR3 nucleotides: TGTGCCAGTAGTATAGTTACAGGGGGCAATCAGCCCCAGCATTTT.

In this sample, this clone turned up once. Germline and junction disagree at one end, which may indicate a read error. The chain links TRBV6-1 to TRBJ1-2; weak D call: TRBD1 (5 bases). This CDR3 spans 13 amino acids. Germline V gene data show CDR1 as MNHNS and CDR2 as SASEGT. The DNA for the CDR3 is TGTGCCAGCAGCGAAGGGGCAGAGGGAGGCTACACCTTC. Protein product: CASSEGAEGGYTF.

Details on this clone: The junction does not match germline at one end; this may be a read error. This sample also contains other DNA sequences that code for the same CDR3. The chain is built from TRBV4-1 and TRBJ2-7; 9 bases map to TRBD1. Germline-derived CDR1 and CDR2 are MGHRA and YSYEKL. This CDR3 comprises 16 residues. Here the CDR3 reads CASSQGWGQGDYEQYF. The CDR3 DNA reads TGCGCCAGTAGCCAAGGATGGGGACAGGGCGACTACGAGCAGTACTTC.

Only one count was recorded for this clone. The V gene is TRBV7-6, the J gene TRBJ1-2; 12 bases agree with TRBD1. Germline values: CDR1 SGHVS, CDR2 FNYEAQ. This CDR3 has 14 amino acids. V shed 5 bases, J shed 7 bases, and the junction held 5 bases outside the gene matches. CDR3 sequence: CASSLGQGAVGYTF. CDR3 bases: TGTGCCAGCAGCCTGGGACAGGGGGCCGTTGGCTACACCTTC.

This sequence joins TRBV27 and TRBJ2-1; 11 nucleotides line up with TRBD2. The CDR3 contains 15 residues. V gave up 6 bases and J gave up 7 bases; unmatched junction bases: 8. Germline CDR1 MNHEY, CDR2 SMNVEV (reference sequence). CDR3 coding DNA: TGTGCCAGCAGAGATAGCGGGGGGGCCAGGAATGAGCAGTTCTTC. Amino acid sequence: CASRDSGGARNEQFF.

The V and J genes are TRBV5-4 and TRBJ2-2, with TRBD1 identical over 7 bases. The CDR3 contains 15 residues. The germline V gene encodes CDR1 SGHNT and CDR2 YYREEE (reference sequence). Losses at the gene ends were 0 bases for V and 6 bases for J; bases not matched to a gene: 5. CDR3 loop: CASSLGQGVAGELFF. The DNA of the CDR3 is TGTGCCAGCAGCTTGGGGCAGGGGGTGGCCGGGGAGCTGTTTTTT.

This chain connects TRBV30 to TRBJ1-2; D gene unclear. Deletions cut 5 bases from V and 3 bases from J, with 7 bases between. The CDR3 sequence is 11 residues long. Germline CDR1 reads GTSNPN; CDR2 reads SVGIG (reference sequence). The CDR3 coding sequence is TGTGCCTGGGGGCGCTACTATGGCTACACCTTC. It specifies CAWGRYYGYTF.

The V and J genes are TRBV6-2 or TRBV6-3 and TRBJ2-3; 9 bases are a match to TRBD1. Trimming removed 4 bases from V and 4 bases from J; junction bases left unmatched: 3. The CDR3 loop spans 14 amino acids. The V gene's germline CDR1 is MNHEY and CDR2 SVGEGT. Here the CDR3 reads CASSSGQGSDTQYF. The CDR3 nucleotides read TGTGCCAGCAGTTCAGGACAGGGGTCAGATACGCAGTATTTT.